This TCR beta chain stems from a study of blood T cell repertoires in COVID-19. Germline CDR1 reads SGHKS; CDR2 reads YYEKEE (reference sequence). V lost 2 bases and J 0 bases, leaving 12 bases between the germline ends. This CDR3 comprises 16 residues. In its sample, this clone was seen a few times. The same CDR3 is also encoded by other DNA sequences in this sample. The authors' processing: Reference gene primer amplification gave nucleated cell count estimates. The protocol was immunoSEQ multiplex PCR, while the TCRdb copy is restricted to in-frame clones and leaves out a portion. V and J calls and clone size are as listed in that table; D and trimming were resolved from the DNA. The data contain about 180,000 clones, 80% to 90% of them singletons.

Sequenced material: peripheral blood. This receptor was identified in a man in his 70s with active or convalescent COVID-19. The chain is built from TRBV5-5 and TRBJ1-3, with D tentatively TRBD1 (5 bases). DNA of the CDR3: TGTGCCAGCAGCTTCGCAGGGCCAAACTCTGGAAACACCATATATTTT. Translating gives CASSFAGPNSGNTIYF.